This TCR beta chain was obtained from a study of cytomegalovirus exposure and HLA in healthy donors. Notes on the study in general: In all likelihood, a cluster of highly shared sequence variants was a sequencing artifact.

Among the donors, all were healthy bone marrow donors. In nominal health when sampled, donors likely had unrecorded immune exposures nonetheless. This CDR3 spans 13 amino acids. The V segment lost 1 base and the J segment 13 bases; nucleotides outside the gene matches: 9. CDR1 is SEHNR and CDR2 is FQNEAQ in the germline V gene (reference sequence). Amplification used 60 Vbeta primers and 13 Jbeta primers. TCRdb keeps only in-frame clones here, not all; method: immunoSEQ multiplex PCR. The sample consists of about 140,000 clones, around 80% of them appearing once. This clone has more than one count but fewer than ten. Its cognate antigen is unknown.

The gene calls are TRBV7-9 and TRBJ2-7; TRBD1 matches 8 bases. The sequenced sample was PBMCs. This TCR came from a man between 45 and 60 years old in good health and CMV-seronegative. The CDR3 DNA reads TGTGCCAGCAGCTTAGTCCGGGACAGGTCAGTCTACTTC. It yields the protein CASSLVRDRSVYF.